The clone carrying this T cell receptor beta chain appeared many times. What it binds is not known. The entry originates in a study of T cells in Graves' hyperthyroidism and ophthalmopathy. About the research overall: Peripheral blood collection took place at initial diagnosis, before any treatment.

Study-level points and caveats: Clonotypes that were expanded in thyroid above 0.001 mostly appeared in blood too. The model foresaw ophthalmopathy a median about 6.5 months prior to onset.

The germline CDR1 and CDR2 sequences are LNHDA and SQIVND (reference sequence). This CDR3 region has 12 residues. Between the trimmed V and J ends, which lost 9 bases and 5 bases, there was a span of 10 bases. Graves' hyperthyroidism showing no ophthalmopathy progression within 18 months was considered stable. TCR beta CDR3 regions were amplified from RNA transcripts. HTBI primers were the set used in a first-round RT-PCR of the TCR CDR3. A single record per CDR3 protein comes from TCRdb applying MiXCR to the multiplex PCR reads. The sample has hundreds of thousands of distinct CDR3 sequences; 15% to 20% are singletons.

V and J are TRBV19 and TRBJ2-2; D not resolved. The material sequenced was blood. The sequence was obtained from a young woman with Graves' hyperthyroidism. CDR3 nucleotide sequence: TGTGCCAGCAGCATCGGGACCGGGGAGCTGTTTTTT. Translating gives CASSIGTGELFF.